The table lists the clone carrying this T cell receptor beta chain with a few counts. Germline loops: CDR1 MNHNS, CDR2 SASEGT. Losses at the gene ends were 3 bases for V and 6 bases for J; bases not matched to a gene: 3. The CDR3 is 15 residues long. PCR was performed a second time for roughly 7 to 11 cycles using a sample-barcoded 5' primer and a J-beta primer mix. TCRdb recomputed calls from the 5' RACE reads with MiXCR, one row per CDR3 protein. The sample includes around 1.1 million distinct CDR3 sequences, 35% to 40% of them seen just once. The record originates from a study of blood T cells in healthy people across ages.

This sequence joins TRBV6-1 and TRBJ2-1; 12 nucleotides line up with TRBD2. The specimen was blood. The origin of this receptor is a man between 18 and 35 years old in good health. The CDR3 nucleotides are TGTGCCAGCAGTGACCTAGCGGGGGGGCGCAATGAGCAGTTCTTC. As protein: CASSDLAGGRNEQFF.